The rows below give T cell receptor beta chains drawn from one sample of a study of response to subunit inactivated influenza vaccine. TCRdb fed the RT-PCR reads into MiXCR, producing one record per CDR3 protein. The sample gives about half a million distinct CDR3 sequences, approximately 10% of which show up once; around 12% is in the top ten. The specimen was PBMCs from blood, collected about 40 days after vaccination. All receptors come from a man aged 45-65 years who received an inactivated influenza vaccine. Each CDR3 is given with its conserved first and last residue. Each record gives: clone size, D gene, J gene, V gene, CDR3 DNA, CDR3 protein. A D gene is named only where the DNA matches it firmly. Size tells how often a clone was seen (once, few, many) or the class of an expanded clone, and some rows leave it out.

NA,NA,TRBJ2-1,TRBV5-1,TGCGCCAGCAGTAGTGAAGGGGACCTCTCCTACAATGAGCAGTTCTTC,CASSSEGDLSYNEQFF
NA,NA,TRBJ2-6,TRBV29-1,TGCAGCGTTGGGGGGGACAGCAGTGCTGGGGCCAACGTCCTGACTTTC,CSVGGDSSAGANVLTF
few,TRBD2,TRBJ2-7,TRBV28,TGTGCCAGCAGTTCTCTGGGACTAGCGGGAGTGGTCTACGAGCAGTACTTC,CASSSLGLAGVVYEQYF
NA,NA,TRBJ2-5,TRBV7-9,TGTGCCAGCGTTTTGGGGAGCGGGACCCAGTACTTC,CASVLGSGTQYF
once,TRBD2,TRBJ2-5,TRBV12-3/TRBV12-4,TGTGCCAGCAGTTTGTATGGGCGGGGGGGCCTTCCTCAAGAGACCCAGTACTTC,CASSLYGRGGLPQETQYF
few,TRBD1,TRBJ2-1,TRBV12-3/TRBV12-4,TGTGCCAGCAGGACCGGGACAGTCTTACACAATGAGCAGTTCTTC,CASRTGTVLHNEQFF
many,NA,TRBJ2-3,TRBV12-3/TRBV12-4,TGTGCCAGCAGTCCTCATTTGCGCACAGATACGCAGTATTTT,CASSPHLRTDTQYF
many,NA,TRBJ2-7,TRBV10-3,TGTGCCATCTTCAATCCAGGCCACTCCTACGAGCAGTACTTC,CAIFNPGHSYEQYF
NA,NA,TRBJ2-5,TRBV7-6,TGTGCCAGCAGCTCTTCGGGATGGGAGACCCAGTACTTC,CASSSSGWETQYF
NA,TRBD2,TRBJ2-1,TRBV29-1,TGCAGCGTTGCTGGGACTAGCGGTTCGACCTACAATGAGCAGTTCTTC,CSVAGTSGSTYNEQFF
NA,NA,TRBJ1-4,TRBV20-1,TGCAGTGCCCTCCGGCTCGGTAATGAAAAACTGTTTTTT,CSALRLGNEKLFF
few,NA,TRBJ2-1,TRBV20-1,TGCAGTGCTAGCACCGGGACAACCCTGGATGAGCAGTTCTTC,CSASTGTTLDEQFF
few,NA,TRBJ2-6,TRBV7-2,TGTGCCAGCAGCTTTGAGGTATCTGGGGCCAACGTCCTGACTTTC,CASSFEVSGANVLTF
few,TRBD1,TRBJ2-2,TRBV7-2,TGTGCCAGCAGCTTATTCGGGACAGGGTACACCGGGGAGCTGTTTTTT,CASSLFGTGYTGELFF
few,NA,TRBJ1-6,TRBV2,TGTGCCAGCAGGGAGGTGACAGGATCTTCACCCCTCCACTTT,CASREVTGSSPLHF
NA,TRBD2,TRBJ2-1,TRBV4-3,TGCGCCAGCAGCCGAGCCGGGGGGGCCTACAATGAGCAGTTCTTC,CASSRAGGAYNEQFF
many,TRBD2,TRBJ2-1,TRBV20-1,TGCAGTGCTAGCAACAGCGGGAGCTCCTACAATGAGCAGTTCTTC,CSASNSGSSYNEQFF